A selection of T cell receptor beta chains follows, all from one sample in a study of blood T cell repertoires in COVID-19. Method: immunoSEQ multiplex PCR; TCRdb's copy keeps in-frame clones and lacks some. The sample contains 70,000 or so clones, more than 75% of which appear only once. The material sequenced was peripheral blood. The receptor source for this set is a human donor in a cohort sampled during active COVID-19. Both conserved end residues are part of each CDR3. D genes are given only for firm matches. Clone size, where shown, is once, few, many, or a class for clones that have expanded.

>TRBD1|TRBV6-5|.|TRBJ1-6
CASSSDRVSPLHF
TGTGCCAGCAGTTCCGACAGGGTTTCACCCCTCCACTTT
>.|TRBV9|.|TRBJ1-2
CASSGLAGGGYTF
TGTGCCAGCAGCGGACTCGCGGGGGGCGGCTACACCTTC
>.|TRBV18|.|TRBJ2-1
CASSPRRSSYNEQFF
TGTGCCAGCTCACCAAGACGGAGCTCCTACAATGAGCAGTTCTTC
>.|TRBV30|.|TRBJ2-5
CAWRGGVVETQYF
TGTGCCTGGAGAGGGGGAGTGGTTGAGACCCAGTACTTC
>TRBD1|TRBV29-1|.|TRBJ2-3
CSVADRGSTDTQYF
TGCAGCGTCGCGGACAGGGGGAGCACAGATACGCAGTATTTT
>.|TRBV28|.|TRBJ1-5
CASSLWVTGPNQPQHF
TGTGCCAGCAGTTTATGGGTTACAGGGCCCAATCAGCCCCAGCATTTT
>TRBD2|TRBV2|.|TRBJ2-1
CASSVTTSGVPYNEQFF
TGTGCCAGCAGTGTTACTACTAGCGGGGTACCCTACAATGAGCAGTTCTTC
>.|TRBV9|.|TRBJ2-5
CASSSRLDQETQYF
TGTGCCAGCAGCTCCCGACTGGACCAAGAGACCCAGTACTTC
>.|TRBV27|.|TRBJ2-7
CASSPWTEGYEQYF
TGTGCCAGCAGTCCTTGGACAGAAGGATACGAGCAGTACTTC
>.|TRBV7-6|.|TRBJ2-3
CASSFDRGILAETDTQYF
TGTGCCAGCAGCTTCGACAGGGGGATACTAGCGGAGACAGATACGCAGTATTTT
>TRBD1|TRBV7-8|.|TRBJ2-7
CASSSEGGTGGYEQYF
TGTGCCAGCAGCTCCGAGGGCGGGACAGGGGGGTACGAGCAGTACTTC
>.|TRBV6-1|.|TRBJ1-3
CASSEGPGSGNTIYF
TGTGCCAGCAGTGAAGGGCCGGGATCTGGAAACACCATATATTTT
>.|TRBV2|.|TRBJ1-3
CASSESQTGNTIYF
TGTGCCAGCAGTGAAAGTCAGACTGGAAACACCATATATTTT
>.|TRBV7-2|.|TRBJ2-7
CASSLATGDYEQYF
TGTGCCAGCAGCTTAGCGACCGGGGACTACGAGCAGTACTTC
>TRBD1|TRBV30|.|TRBJ1-1
CAWSTGQGVAFF
TGTGCCTGGAGTACCGGACAGGGGGTAGCTTTCTTT
>TRBD2|TRBV11-2|.|TRBJ2-7
CASSLDLGLAGGFEQYF
TGTGCCAGCAGCTTAGATCTCGGACTAGCGGGAGGGTTCGAGCAGTACTTC
>TRBD1|TRBV29-1|.|TRBJ2-2
CSGDRGGTGELFF
TGCAGCGGGGACAGGGGAGGAACCGGGGAGCTGTTTTTT
>TRBD1|TRBV7-2|once|TRBJ2-3
CAVRQGSTDTQYF
TGTGCCGTCAGACAGGGGAGTACAGATACGCAGTATTTT
>.|TRBV10-3|.|TRBJ2-7
CAISESSTGGSYEQYF
TGTGCCATCAGTGAGTCATCGACAGGCGGGTCCTACGAGCAGTACTTC
>TRBD1|TRBV19|.|TRBJ1-5
CASSPTHQGEGAQHF
TGTGCCAGTAGCCCCACCCACCAGGGGGAAGGAGCCCAGCATTTT
>TRBD2|TRBV15|.|TRBJ2-7
CATSRGTSPIRAYEQYF
TGTGCCACCAGCCGGGGGACTAGCCCAATAAGGGCCTACGAGCAGTACTTC
>TRBD1|TRBV10-3|.|TRBJ2-7
CAISGDRAGNEQYF
TGTGCCATCAGTGGTGACAGGGCGGGCAACGAGCAGTACTTC
>.|TRBV7-2|.|TRBJ2-7
CASSLGGRYEQYF
TGTGCCAGCAGCTTAGGAGGGCGCTACGAGCAGTACTTC
>.|TRBV6-5|.|TRBJ2-5
CASTRQGGETQYF
TGTGCCAGCACCAGACAGGGAGGTGAGACCCAGTACTTC
>TRBD2|TRBV24-1|once|TRBJ2-1
CATIGTSGTYNEQFF
TGTGCCACCATTGGGACTAGCGGAACCTACAATGAGCAGTTCTTC
>.|TRBV3-1/TRBV3-2|.|TRBJ2-1
CASSQAGTVYLAGNEQFF
TGTGCCAGCAGCCAAGCCGGGACTGTATATTTGGCGGGCAATGAGCAGTTCTTC
>.|TRBV6-5|.|TRBJ1-6
CASSPRSSYNSPLHF
TGTGCCAGCAGTCCTAGGAGCTCCTATAATTCACCCCTCCACTTT
>TRBD1|TRBV18|.|TRBJ2-1
CASSPPGQDAQFF
TGTGCCAGCTCACCCCCCGGACAGGATGCGCAGTTCTTC
>TRBD2|TRBV9|.|TRBJ2-1
CASSPGLAGVGDEQFF
TGTGCCAGCAGCCCCGGACTAGCGGGAGTAGGAGATGAGCAGTTCTTC
>.|TRBV10-3|few|TRBJ2-7
CAISGKGVEQYF
TGTGCCATCAGCGGAAAAGGGGTCGAGCAGTACTTC
>TRBD1|TRBV27|.|TRBJ1-1
CASSLSTGYTEAFF
TGTGCCAGCAGTTTATCGACAGGGTACACTGAAGCTTTCTTT
>.|TRBV11-3|.|TRBJ2-6
CASSLGGSRGANVLTF
TGTGCCAGCAGCTTAGGGGGCAGTCGTGGGGCCAACGTCCTGACTTTC
>TRBD1|TRBV28|.|TRBJ1-5
CASSRDSNNQPQHF
TGTGCCAGCAGCAGGGACAGCAACAATCAGCCCCAGCATTTT
>TRBD2|TRBV7-2|.|TRBJ2-7
CASSLAASGSTNSYEQYF
TGTGCCAGCAGCTTAGCGGCTAGCGGGAGTACTAACTCCTACGAGCAGTACTTC
>.|TRBV19|.|TRBJ1-5
CASSIGDTVSSNQPQHF
TGTGCCAGTAGTATTGGGGACACCGTTAGTAGCAATCAGCCCCAGCATTTT
>TRBD2|TRBV11-2|.|TRBJ2-1
CASSLGRVAGGVYNEQFF
TGTGCCAGCAGCTTAGGGCGGGTTGCGGGAGGGGTCTACAATGAGCAGTTCTTC
>TRBD2|TRBV18|.|TRBJ2-1
CASSPVVAGAVHNEQFF
TGTGCCAGCTCCCCCGTCGTAGCGGGGGCAGTTCATAATGAGCAGTTCTTC
>.|TRBV4-3|.|TRBJ2-1
CASSQGQGAYNEQFF
TGCGCCAGCAGCCAAGGGCAGGGCGCTTACAATGAGCAGTTCTTC
>.|TRBV11-2|.|TRBJ2-7
CASSAGVEQYF
TGTGCCAGCAGCGCCGGGGTCGAGCAGTACTTC
>TRBD2|TRBV28|.|TRBJ2-3
CASRGTSGGTDTQYF
TGTGCCAGCAGAGGGACTAGCGGGGGCACAGATACGCAGTATTTT
>.|TRBV7-3|.|TRBJ1-1
CASSLNRDTEAFF
TGTGCCAGCAGTCTCAACAGGGACACTGAAGCTTTCTTT
>.|TRBV4-2|.|TRBJ1-5
CASSQDVGQINQPQHF
TGTGCCAGCAGCCAAGATGTGGGGCAGATCAATCAGCCCCAGCATTTT
>TRBD1|TRBV28|once|TRBJ2-5
CASSPLGQGTGMKTQYF
TGTGCCAGCAGTCCACTGGGCCAAGGGACAGGGATGAAGACCCAGTACTTC
>.|TRBV28|.|TRBJ2-3
CASSLRVGVLTDTQYF
TGTGCCAGCAGTCTAAGGGTAGGGGTTCTCACAGATACGCAGTATTTT
>TRBD1|TRBV6-5|.|TRBJ1-3
CASSPTQGVAIYF
TGTGCCAGCAGTCCGACCCAGGGGGTAGCCATATATTTT
>.|TRBV30|.|TRBJ2-1
CAWIADRIYNEQFF
TGTGCCTGGATCGCCGACAGAATCTACAATGAGCAGTTCTTC
>.|TRBV30|once|TRBJ1-5
CAWSVRGNQPQHF
TGTGCCTGGAGTGTAAGGGGGAATCAGCCCCAGCATTTT
>.|TRBV4-2|.|TRBJ2-6
CASSQDRASGANVLTF
TGTGCCAGCAGCCAAGATCGAGCCTCTGGGGCCAACGTCCTGACTTTC
>.|TRBV6-5|.|TRBJ2-7
CASSRSPTFEQYF
TGTGCCAGCAGCCGGTCCCCCACGTTCGAGCAGTACTTC
>.|TRBV5-8|.|TRBJ1-5
CASSLYGMVQPQHF
TGTGCCAGCAGCTTGTACGGGATGGTTCAGCCCCAGCATTTT